The 12 T cell receptor beta chains below were found in one sample sequenced in a study of spatial heterogeneity in lung cancer. One entry per CDR3 protein, called by TCRdb with MiXCR from the 5' RACE reads. Of approximately 41,000 distinct CDR3 sequences listed, roughly 10% are singletons. Time point indicated: blood at routine non-recurrence follow-up after resection. Material: PBMCs, obtained at follow-up. The origin of the receptors is a female donor with early-stage non-small cell lung cancer.

V is TRBV27 and J is TRBJ2-7; 10 nucleotides align to TRBD1. V trimming: 3 bases; J trimming: 6 bases; junction bases outside the gene matches: 5. This CDR3 region has 14 residues. Germline assignment: CDR1 MNHEY and CDR2 SMNVEV (reference sequence). As DNA, the CDR3 is TGTGCCAGCAGTTTCCGGGGACAGGGGCGCGAGCAGTACTTC. Protein product: CASSFRGQGREQYF.

This clonotype was counted a few times. The chain carries TRBV28 and TRBJ2-4, with TRBD2 matching over 8 bases. With 8 bases clipped from V and 3 bases from J, the junction kept 12 bases outside the gene matches. Germline V gene lookup returns CDR1 MDHEN and CDR2 SYDVKM. The CDR3 runs to 16 residues. The CDR3 bases are TGTGCCAGCGTTCCCGCCGCGGGGGGTGGCAAAAACATTCAGTACTTC. This translates into CASVPAAGGGKNIQYF.

The table lists this clonotype with many counts. The J gene is TRBJ2-3, the V gene TRBV11-1; D not certain. V was trimmed by 5 bases and J by 8 bases, leaving 14 bases between them. The CDR3 has 13 residues. Germline values: CDR1 SGHAT, CDR2 FQDESV (reference sequence). In DNA, the CDR3 is TGTGCCAGCAGCCTGTCCGACTTCGGTACGCAGTATTTT. This codes for CASSLSDFGTQYF.

This clonotype was seen more than once but under ten times. This chain connects TRBV28 to TRBJ2-7, with a possible D match to TRBD2 (6 bases). The V end lost 6 bases, the J end lost 6 bases, and 15 bases lay between the germline ends. The germline V gene encodes CDR1 MDHEN and CDR2 SYDVKM. This CDR3 region has 13 residues. This CDR3 reads CASSPMEGSEQYF. The CDR3 nucleotides read TGTGCCAGCAGCCCCATGGAGGGAAGCGAGCAGTACTTC.

The genes are TRBV7-8 and TRBJ2-2; TRBD1 aligns across 7 bases. In germline, CDR1 is SGHVS, CDR2 FQNEAQ. CDR3 size: 16 residues. The ends lost 5 bases at V and 5 bases at J; junction bases unmatched: 11. CDR3 amino acids: CASSPRGTTGTGELFF. CDR3 nucleotide sequence: TGTGCCAGCAGCCCCAGGGGGACGACTGGGACCGGGGAGCTGTTTTTT. Full variable domain (outside the CDR3, taken from reference TRBV7-8 and TRBJ2-2): GAGVSQSPRYKVAKRGQDVALRCDPISGHVSLFWYQQALGQGPEFLTYFQNEAQLDKSGLPSDRFFAERPEGSVSTLKIQRTQQEDSAVYLCASSPRGTTGTGELFFGEGSRLTVL.

This clonotype was counted at least ten times. The V gene is TRBV5-1, the J gene TRBJ2-4, with D perhaps matching TRBD2 (6 bases). V dropped 4 bases and J dropped 0 bases, with 17 bases sitting between them. The germline gives CDR1 SGHRS, CDR2 YFSETQ. The CDR3 sequence is 17 residues long. The CDR3 here is CASSPGDPWVAKNIQYF. For the CDR3, the DNA is TGCGCCAGCAGCCCGGGGGATCCGTGGGTAGCCAAAAACATTCAGTACTTC.

This chain links TRBV27 with TRBJ2-7, with 8 positions matching TRBD1. Germline assignment: CDR1 MNHEY and CDR2 SMNVEV (reference sequence). This CDR3 contains 15 residues. The J segment lost 3 bases and the V segment lost 2 bases, leaving 6 bases of the junction unmatched. For the CDR3, the DNA is TGTGCCAGCAGTTTAAAAGGACAGGGAAACTACGAGCAGTACTTC. This sequence encodes CASSLKGQGNYEQYF.

This chain uses TRBV28 with TRBJ1-5; 8 bases line up with TRBD1. V lost 5 bases and J lost 1; bases outside the gene matches: 7. CDR1 is MDHEN, CDR2 SYDVKM, per germline. This CDR3 is built from 16 residues. CDR3 residues: CASSTRTGLSNQPQHF. CDR3 nucleotide sequence: TGTGCCAGCAGTACTAGGACAGGGTTGAGCAATCAGCCCCAGCATTTT.

In this sample, this clonotype turned up many times. The chain is built from TRBV5-6 and TRBJ2-3; possible D gene TRBD2, 6 bases. Germline CDR1 reads SGHDT; CDR2 reads YYEEEE. The germline V and J ends were trimmed by 5 bases and 4 bases, with 11 bases remaining between them. The CDR3 has 13 residues. The CDR3 DNA is TGTGCCAGCAGTGGGCGGGGTCCAGATACGCAGTATTTT. It translates to CASSGRGPDTQYF.

The sample holds many counts of this clonotype. The V gene is TRBV30, the J gene TRBJ2-1; a possible D gene is TRBD2 (6 bases). The CDR3 is made up of 13 amino acids. CDR1 is GTSNPN, CDR2 SVGIG, per germline (reference sequence). The ends were cut back, 0 bases at V and 9 bases at J, with 12 bases in the middle. For the CDR3, the DNA is TGTGCCTGGAGTGTATCTAGCGCCGGTGAGCAGTTCTTC. This translates into CAWSVSSAGEQFF.

This clonotype was seen at least ten times. The chain joins TRBV4-3 to TRBJ2-3; D is uncertain. The CDR3 spans 13 residues. Trimming shortened V by 0 bases and J by 5 bases, and 6 bases separated the two germline ends. The germline V gene encodes CDR1 LGHNA and CDR2 YSLEER. The CDR3 protein is CASSQDFGDTQYF. The DNA of the CDR3 is TGCGCCAGCAGCCAAGATTTCGGAGATACGCAGTATTTT.

This clonotype was observed at least ten times. The chain has TRBV30 and TRBJ2-3; 8 nucleotides match TRBD1. Per the germline V gene, CDR1 is GTSNPN and CDR2 is SVGIG (reference sequence). This CDR3 is built from 14 residues. Germline trimming cut 5 bases from V and 5 bases from J; bases unmatched to any gene: 9. The CDR3 sequence: CAWGSGQGLDTQYF. In nucleotides, the CDR3 is TGTGCCTGGGGTTCCGGACAGGGCTTAGATACGCAGTATTTT.